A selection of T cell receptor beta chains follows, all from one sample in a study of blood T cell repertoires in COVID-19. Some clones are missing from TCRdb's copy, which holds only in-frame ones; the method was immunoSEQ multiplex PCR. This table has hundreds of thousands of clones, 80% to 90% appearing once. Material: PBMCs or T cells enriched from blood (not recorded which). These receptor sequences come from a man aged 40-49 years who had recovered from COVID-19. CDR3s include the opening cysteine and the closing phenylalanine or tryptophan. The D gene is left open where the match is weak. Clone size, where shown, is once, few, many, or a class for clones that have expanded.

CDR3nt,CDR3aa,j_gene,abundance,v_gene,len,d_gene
TGTGCCAGCTCTCGGGCAGGGGGCGGCCGGGGCACTGAAGCTTTCTTT,CASSRAGGGRGTEAFF,TRBJ1-1,NA,TRBV18,16,TRBD1
TGTGCCAGCTCCACGGGACAGGGGAAGACCGGGGAGCTGTTTTTT,CASSTGQGKTGELFF,TRBJ2-2,once,TRBV18,15,TRBD1
TGTGCCACCAGCACACCCTGGAGGGCCTCCGGGGAGCTGTTTTTT,CATSTPWRASGELFF,TRBJ2-2,few,TRBV15,15,NA
TGCGCCAGCAGCTTGAACCAGGGGGGAGAGACCCAGTACTTC,CASSLNQGGETQYF,TRBJ2-5,NA,TRBV5-1,14,NA
TGTGCCAGCAGTTACTCCTACAGTGGATCCTACGAGCAGTACTTC,CASSYSYSGSYEQYF,TRBJ2-7,NA,TRBV6-5,15,NA
TGTGCCAGCAGGAGGACAGGGTACGAAGGTCAGCCCCAGCATTTT,CASRRTGYEGQPQHF,TRBJ1-5,once,TRBV7-2,15,TRBD1
TGTGCCAGCAGTGTCAACAGGGACGGGTATGGCTACACCTTC,CASSVNRDGYGYTF,TRBJ1-2,NA,TRBV6-4,14,NA
TGTGCCAGCAGTCCAACCCGGGACAGGGCTAGGGAGCAGTACTTC,CASSPTRDRAREQYF,TRBJ2-7,NA,TRBV6-5,15,TRBD1
TGTGCCAGCAGGAGGACAGGGGGCGCGTCTGGCTACACCTTC,CASRRTGGASGYTF,TRBJ1-2,NA,TRBV28,14,TRBD1
TGCGCCAGCAGCCCGACAGGGGCCCTCCAAGAGACCCAGTACTTC,CASSPTGALQETQYF,TRBJ2-5,NA,TRBV5-1,15,TRBD1
TGTGCCAGCAGCCTAGGACACGCTATTGGGTCTGGAAACACCATATATTTT,CASSLGHAIGSGNTIYF,TRBJ1-3,NA,TRBV3-1/TRBV3-2,17,NA
TGTGCCAGCAGACCGGGACAAGAGTATGGCTACACCTTC,CASRPGQEYGYTF,TRBJ1-2,NA,TRBV7-9,13,NA
TGTGCCAGCAGCTTCGCTGAGGGGGAGCCCCAGCATTTT,CASSFAEGEPQHF,TRBJ1-5,NA,TRBV7-9,13,NA
TGTGCCAGCTCACCCCCTCCCTACGAGCAGTACTTC,CASSPPPYEQYF,TRBJ2-7,NA,TRBV18,12,NA
TGCGCCAGCAGCCGCTTTGCCGGGACAGGGAACACCGGGGAGCTGTTTTTT,CASSRFAGTGNTGELFF,TRBJ2-2,many,TRBV4-1,17,TRBD1
TGTGCCAGTAGGGGACAGGTGTATAGCAATCAGCCCCAGCATTTT,CASRGQVYSNQPQHF,TRBJ1-5,NA,TRBV19,15,TRBD1
TGCGCCAGCAGCCAAGAAGGGCGGGGGGGCCGAGTAGGCACAGATACGCAGTATTTT,CASSQEGRGGRVGTDTQYF,TRBJ2-3,NA,TRBV4-1,19,TRBD2
TGTGCCAGCAGAACTCCCGGGGGCGAGCAGTACTTC,CASRTPGGEQYF,TRBJ2-7,NA,TRBV12-3/TRBV12-4,12,NA
TGTGCCAGTAGTACGCCGGACAGTTTACCTTACGAGCAGTACTTC,CASSTPDSLPYEQYF,TRBJ2-7,NA,TRBV19,15,NA
TGTGCCAGTAGTACCGGACAGGCGTCTGGAAACACCATATATTTT,CASSTGQASGNTIYF,TRBJ1-3,once,TRBV19,15,TRBD1